Listed below are T cell receptor beta chains from one sample, sequenced in a study of blood T cell repertoires in COVID-19. TCRdb's copy holds only in-frame clones and misses some; the assay was immunoSEQ multiplex PCR. This table holds a few hundred thousand clones, about 88% found once. Sequenced sample: PBMCs or T cells enriched from blood (not recorded which). The receptors come from a woman aged 35 to 49 who had recovered from COVID-19. Each CDR3 is given with its conserved first and last residue. The D gene is left open where the match is weak. Size tells how often a clone was seen (once, few, many) or the class of an expanded clone, and some rows leave it out.

D,size,J,V,CDR3,DNA
TRBD1,NA,TRBJ1-1,TRBV11-2,CASSFNDREDTEAFF,TGTGCCAGCAGTTTTAACGACAGGGAGGACACTGAAGCTTTCTTT
TRBD2,NA,TRBJ2-2,TRBV6-4,CASSPPAGESSGELFF,TGTGCCAGCAGCCCGCCCGCGGGAGAATCGAGCGGGGAGCTGTTTTTT
TRBD1,once,TRBJ1-2,TRBV29-1,CSVRQGVSYGYTF,TGCAGCGTCAGACAGGGGGTTAGCTATGGCTACACCTTC
NA,NA,TRBJ2-7,TRBV7-3,CASSPDREYEQYF,TGTGCCAGCAGCCCCGACAGAGAATACGAGCAGTACTTC
TRBD1,NA,TRBJ2-3,TRBV6-2/TRBV6-3,CASSMGQVTDTQYF,TGTGCCAGCAGTATGGGACAGGTCACAGATACGCAGTATTTT
TRBD1,NA,TRBJ1-5,TRBV4-1,CASSQGQGSQPQHF,TGCGCCAGCAGCCAGGGACAGGGGAGTCAGCCCCAGCATTTT
NA,NA,TRBJ2-7,TRBV7-2,CASSLVRAQEQYF,TGTGCCAGCAGCTTAGTGAGGGCGCAAGAGCAGTACTTC
TRBD2,NA,TRBJ2-7,TRBV7-9,CASSLAVARENEQYF,TGTGCCAGCAGCTTAGCTGTGGCGCGGGAGAACGAGCAGTACTTC
NA,NA,TRBJ1-1,TRBV3-1/TRBV3-2,CASSQAGTTEAFF,TGTGCCAGCAGCCAAGCCGGGACAACTGAAGCTTTCTTT
NA,once,TRBJ2-1,TRBV21-1,CASSTRTGEGNEQFF,TGTGCCAGCAGCACGCGGACGGGAGAAGGGAATGAGCAGTTCTTC
NA,once,TRBJ1-2,TRBV19,CASSIDRSGIGYTF,TGTGCCAGTAGTATAGATCGGTCAGGGATCGGCTACACCTTC
TRBD1,once,TRBJ1-2,TRBV5-4,CASSRTGGNYGYTF,TGTGCCAGCAGCCGGACAGGGGGCAACTATGGCTACACCTTC
TRBD1,NA,TRBJ2-5,TRBV5-1,CASSRQGRDETQYF,TGCGCCAGCAGCCGACAGGGCCGGGATGAGACCCAGTACTTC
TRBD2,NA,TRBJ2-7,TRBV6-2/TRBV6-3,CASSSSGAPYEQYF,TGTGCCAGCAGCTCAAGCGGGGCCCCTTACGAGCAGTACTTC
TRBD2,NA,TRBJ2-5,TRBV10-3,CAISGLAGAVGVETQYF,TGTGCCATCAGTGGACTAGCGGGGGCGGTGGGTGTGGAGACCCAGTACTTC
TRBD2,NA,TRBJ2-2,TRBV11-2,CASSQVSGGAPGELFF,TGTGCCAGCAGCCAAGTTAGCGGGGGGGCCCCTGGGGAGCTGTTTTTT
TRBD2,NA,TRBJ2-7,TRBV5-5,CASSLLSLAGGLQQYF,TGTGCCAGCAGCTTGTTATCCCTAGCGGGAGGGCTTCAGCAGTACTTC
NA,NA,TRBJ1-2,TRBV27,CASSLYEGAPYGYTF,TGTGCCAGCAGTTTATACGAAGGGGCGCCCTATGGCTACACCTTC
TRBD1,few,TRBJ1-5,TRBV16,CASSEGGQVNNQPQHF,TGTGCCAGCAGCGAGGGGGGACAGGTTAACAATCAGCCCCAGCATTTT
TRBD2,NA,TRBJ2-1,TRBV5-1,CASSLAGGNNEQFF,TGCGCCAGCAGCTTAGCGGGAGGTAACAATGAGCAGTTCTTC
TRBD2,NA,TRBJ2-2,TRBV19,CASSGPGLEFGGELFF,TGTGCCAGTAGTGGGCCGGGACTAGAATTCGGCGGGGAGCTGTTTTTT
NA,once,TRBJ2-1,TRBV4-1,CASSQRQGGGEQFF,TGCGCCAGCAGCCAAAGACAGGGAGGAGGTGAGCAGTTCTTC
TRBD2,NA,TRBJ2-1,TRBV9,CASSVEAGGLHEQFF,TGTGCCAGCAGCGTAGAAGCGGGGGGGCTCCATGAGCAGTTCTTC
TRBD2,NA,TRBJ2-7,TRBV6-2/TRBV6-3,CASSIPGQAGEGEQYF,TGTGCCAGCAGTATCCCCGGCCAGGCCGGGGAGGGCGAGCAGTACTTC
NA,NA,TRBJ1-3,TRBV24-1,CATSDSLTGNTIYF,TGTGCCACCAGTGACTCCCTTACTGGAAACACCATATATTTT
TRBD1,NA,TRBJ1-1,TRBV28,CASSLGTGSNTEAFF,TGTGCCAGCAGTTTGGGGACAGGGTCGAACACTGAAGCTTTCTTT
TRBD1,few,TRBJ2-1,TRBV7-9,CASSHMTGGTSGEQFF,TGTGCCAGCAGCCACATGACAGGGGGTACGAGCGGGGAGCAGTTCTTC
NA,NA,TRBJ2-1,TRBV5-8,CASSDSLEYNEQFF,TGTGCCAGCAGCGACTCACTAGAGTACAATGAGCAGTTCTTC
TRBD1,NA,TRBJ2-7,TRBV18,CASSRDRGNHEQYF,TGTGCCAGCTCGCGGGACAGGGGGAACCACGAGCAGTACTTC